The T cell receptor beta chain under discussion was sequenced for a study of chemoradiotherapy in HPV16-positive cancers. Method: immunoSEQ multiplex PCR; TCRdb's copy keeps in-frame clones and lacks some. Of 40,000 to 60,000 clones in the sample, roughly nine tenths are singletons; the top ten hold roughly 3.4%. This clone was seen a few times. Repertoires were sampled repeatedly during chemoradiotherapy. CDR1 and CDR2 (germline): SGHAT, FQNNGV. Trimming left V 1 base short and J 11 bases short, with 16 bases between. The CDR3 sequence is 14 residues long. The source was blood, collected from a patient who underwent chemoradiotherapy. The chain joins TRBV11-2 to TRBJ2-3; no definite D call. This TCR derives from a human donor with HPV-associated anogenital cancer. CDR3 in amino acids: CASSLVALRGVQYF. CDR3 bases: TGTGCCAGCAGCTTAGTCGCCCTCCGTGGGGTGCAGTATTTT.